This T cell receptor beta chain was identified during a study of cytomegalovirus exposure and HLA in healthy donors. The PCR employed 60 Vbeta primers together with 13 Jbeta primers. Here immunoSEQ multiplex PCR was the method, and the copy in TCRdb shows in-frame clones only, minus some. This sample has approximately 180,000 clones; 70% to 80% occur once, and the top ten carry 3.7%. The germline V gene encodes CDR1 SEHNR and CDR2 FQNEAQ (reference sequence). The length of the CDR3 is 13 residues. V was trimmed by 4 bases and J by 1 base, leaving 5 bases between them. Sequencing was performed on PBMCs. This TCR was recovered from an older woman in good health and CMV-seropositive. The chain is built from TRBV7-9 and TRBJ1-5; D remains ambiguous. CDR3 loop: CASSSRSNQPQHF. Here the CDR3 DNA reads TGTGCCAGCAGCTCTCGGAGCAATCAGCCCCAGCATTTT.